The 13 T cell receptor beta chains in this list originate from one sample, sequenced in a study of cytomegalovirus exposure and HLA in healthy donors. Primers for the PCR totalled 60 Vbeta and 13 Jbeta. TCRdb keeps only in-frame clones here, not all; method: immunoSEQ multiplex PCR. The table records 70,000 or so clones, about 60% of them present only once. Sequencing was done on a sample of PBMCs. These receptors were taken from a woman between 50 and 59 years old in good health and CMV-seronegative.

This clone has more than one count but fewer than ten. This chain joins TRBV2 and TRBJ1-2, with 8 bases lining up with TRBD1. CDR1 is SNHLY and CDR2 is FYNNEI in the germline V gene. There are 13 residues in the CDR3. Unmatched junction bases numbered 5, after V lost 4 bases and J lost 7 bases. The DNA for the CDR3 is TGTGCCAGCAGTGTTGGACAGGGTAGTGGCTACACCTTC. Amino acids: CASSVGQGSGYTF.

This clone was recorded only once. This chain connects TRBV13 to TRBJ2-1, with TRBD2 identical over 12 bases. V lost 5 bases and J lost 10; bases outside the gene matches: 12. The CDR3 is made up of 16 amino acids. Germline values: CDR1 PRHDT, CDR2 FYEKMQ (reference sequence). CDR3 sequence reads: CASSPDWTSGTREQFF. CDR3 in DNA: TGTGCCAGCAGCCCCGACTGGACTAGCGGGACACGCGAGCAGTTCTTC.

In this sample, this clone turned up a few times. The chain links TRBV7-2 to TRBJ1-2; TRBD1 matches at 7 bases. J gave up 7 bases and V 5 bases, and 10 bases lay outside the gene matches. This CDR3 comprises 14 residues. Germline CDR1 SGHTA, CDR2 FQGNSA. The chain's CDR3 is CASSAFQGVSGYTF. CDR3 nucleotides: TGTGCCAGCAGCGCATTCCAGGGGGTCAGTGGCTACACCTTC.

This clone was counted a few times. The chain has TRBV9 and TRBJ2-5; D is ambiguous. Between the trimmed V and J ends, which lost 2 bases and 4 bases, there was a span of 3 bases. Germline V CDR1 and CDR2: SGDLS, YYNGEE. CDR3 length: 11 amino acids. DNA of the CDR3: TGTGCCAGCAGCGTGGCAGAGACCCAGTACTTC. Encoded protein: CASSVAETQYF.

This clone was counted once. This chain links TRBV7-2 with TRBJ1-1; TRBD1 aligns across 10 bases. The CDR3 is 13 amino acids. CDR1 is SGHTA, CDR2 FQGNSA, per germline. The V and J ends lost 5 bases and 11 bases, in that order; junction bases with no gene match: 8. CDR3 loop: CASSIDRGRLAFF. The CDR3 DNA reads as TGTGCCAGCAGCATAGACAGGGGGCGGCTCGCTTTCTTT.

This chain uses TRBV19 with TRBJ2-1; 8 bases match TRBD1. The germline V gene encodes CDR1 LNHDA and CDR2 SQIVND (reference sequence). This CDR3 has 14 residues. V dropped 7 bases and J dropped 7; count of bases not matched to a gene: 9. DNA of the CDR3: TGTGCCAGTAACGAGCAGGGGGCATGGAATGAGCAGTTCTTC. Translated: CASNEQGAWNEQFF.

This clone turned up a few times. The chain employs TRBV5-1 and TRBJ1-1; no definite D call. Germline values: CDR1 SGHRS, CDR2 YFSETQ. Trimming took 0 bases from V and 1 from J, leaving 7 bases between them. CDR3 length equals 14 residues. CDR3 sequence (DNA): TGCGCCAGCAGCTTGGCTACAGCGAACACTGAAGCTTTCTTT. Translated: CASSLATANTEAFF.

This chain joins TRBV2 and TRBJ2-1; 10 bases agree with TRBD2. The CDR3 totals 15 residues. J lost 5 bases, V lost 5 bases, and 6 bases had no gene match. Germline CDR1 and CDR2: SNHLY and FYNNEI. This CDR3 reads CASSWTSGEDNEQFF. The CDR3 coding sequence is TGTGCCAGCAGTTGGACTAGCGGAGAAGACAATGAGCAGTTCTTC.

There are a few counts of this clone. CDR3 region: CASTGSTEAFF. For the CDR3, the DNA is TGCGCCAGCACGGGATCCACTGAAGCTTTCTTT. The rearrangement links TRBV10-2 to TRBJ1-1; D ambiguous. V dropped 7 bases and J dropped 4 bases, with 7 bases sitting between them. This CDR3 is 11 amino acids long. CDR1 WSHSY and CDR2 SAAADI come from the germline V gene.

This clone was seen a handful of times. The rearrangement links TRBV25-1 to TRBJ2-7, with 10 bases matching TRBD2. The CDR3 sequence is 14 residues long. Germline CDR1 MGHDK, CDR2 SYGVNS. Germline trimming cut 4 bases from V and 2 bases from J; bases unmatched to any gene: 2. CDR3 sequence reads: CASSALAGAYEQYF. DNA of the CDR3: TGTGCCAGCAGTGCGCTAGCGGGAGCCTACGAGCAGTACTTC.

The rearrangement links TRBV4-3 to TRBJ1-2; D unclear. The CDR3 is 15 amino acids. The germline gives CDR1 LGHNA, CDR2 YSLEER. With 0 bases removed from V and 4 bases from J, the gap between germline ends came to 12 bases. The CDR3 loop reads CASSQDWNRAYGYTF. The CDR3 DNA reads as TGCGCCAGCAGCCAAGATTGGAACAGAGCCTATGGCTACACCTTC.

This clone appeared a single time. The genes are TRBV5-1 and TRBJ2-4, with 9 bases fitting TRBD1. V shed 7 bases and J 6 bases; nucleotides not matched to a gene: 14. CDR3 size: 16 residues. CDR1 and CDR2 (germline): SGHRS, YFSETQ. This CDR3 is CASSGYRGPEGNIQYF. The CDR3 DNA follows: TGCGCCAGCTCCGGCTACAGGGGGCCGGAGGGAAACATTCAGTACTTC.

This clone was recorded many times. This chain connects TRBV6-5 to TRBJ1-1; a weak D match, TRBD1 (5 bases). The V gene's germline CDR1 is MNHEY and CDR2 SVGAGI. The length of the CDR3 is 13 residues. The V end was cut by 4 bases, the J end by 7 bases, with 13 bases between. The CDR3 spells CASSSRWGDEAFF. The CDR3 nucleotides are TGTGCCAGCAGTTCCCGTTGGGGGGATGAAGCTTTCTTT.